This T cell receptor beta chain comes out of a study of cytomegalovirus exposure and HLA in healthy donors. Study outcomes and limitations: Reports showed the classifier diagnosing cytomegalovirus status with high specificity and sensitivity.

Comments on this clone: Its antigen is undetermined.

This CDR3 has 12 residues. Germline lookup yields CDR1 SGHNT and CDR2 YYREEE (reference sequence). Deletions cut 4 bases from V and 3 bases from J, with 8 bases between. In the PCR, 60 Vbeta and 13 Jbeta primers were used. Some clones are missing from TCRdb's copy, which holds only in-frame ones; the method was immunoSEQ multiplex PCR. Of 150,000 to 200,000 clones in the sample, around 78% were seen once. The source material was PBMCs. The origin of this receptor is a middle-aged woman in good health and CMV-seropositive. The V call is TRBV5-4, the J call TRBJ2-7; D is undetermined. The CDR3 nucleotides are TGTGCCAGCAGCCTAGACCGCTACGAGCAGTACTTC. Translated, it gives CASSLDRYEQYF.